The clone carrying this T cell receptor beta chain was counted only a few times. Its antigen remains unidentified. This specimen belongs to a study of response to subunit inactivated influenza vaccine. Whole-study findings and limits: The study's authors posited that every seasonal influenza vaccination enlists few new T cells.

Germline V lookup: CDR1 MNHEY, CDR2 SVGEGT. J lost 7 bases, V lost 5 bases, and 11 bases had no gene match. CDR3 size: 15 residues. MiXCR, run by TCRdb on the RT-PCR reads, gives a single entry per CDR3 protein. The data show hundreds of thousands of distinct CDR3 sequences, 21% seen once. This sample comprised PBMCs from blood, obtained less than 22 months after vaccination. The chain links TRBV6-2 or TRBV6-3 to TRBJ2-1; 7 nucleotides match TRBD2. The TCR was taken from a man aged 45 to 75 who received an inactivated influenza vaccine. The CDR3: CASSHLLGGVNEQFF. The DNA for the CDR3 is TGTGCCAGCAGTCATCTCCTGGGGGGGGTGAATGAGCAGTTCTTC.